This TCR beta chain originates from a study of control samples from healthy donors and cancer patients. This clone was counted a single time. V was clipped by 4 bases and J by 8 bases, with 19 bases between them. This CDR3 is built from 15 residues. From germline, CDR1 is KGHDR and CDR2 SFDVKD. Only in-frame clones appear in the TCRdb table, and some are missing; sequencing was by immunoSEQ multiplex PCR. The data contain 60,000 to 95,000 clones, roughly 82% of them singletons. The sequence was obtained from a man aged 50-60 years in good health. V usage is TRBV24-1 and J usage is TRBJ1-2; D gene uncertain. The sequenced material came from blood. The CDR3 here is CATSDHIQGLGGYTF. The CDR3, as DNA: TGTGCCACCAGTGACCACATCCAAGGGCTGGGCGGCTACACCTTC.